This TCR beta chain came from a study of T cell repertoires in cytomegalovirus infection. The sample holds a few counts of this clonotype. Antigen: not known. The CDR3 sequence is 14 residues long. V was clipped by 5 bases and J by 0 bases, with 8 bases between them. One entry per CDR3 protein, called by TCRdb with MiXCR from the reads. The data show 150,000 to 200,000 distinct CDR3 sequences, less than 25% seen once. Broader study findings: Identification of carriers of CMV plus the relevant HLA was performed using cumulative public TCR beta family frequency. The ex vivo response was dominated by HLA-C-restricted CMV-specific TCR beta clonotypes.

This sample comprised CD8+ T cells from cultured PBMCs, obtained from culture after CMV antigen stimulation. The chain recombines TRBV12-3 or TRBV12-4 with TRBJ1-3; D ambiguous. The source of this sequence is a human donor in good health (CMV status not recorded). Some clones in this sample may be carry-over from other donors' samples. CDR3 sequence reads: CASSLVHSGNTIYF. The CDR3 nucleotides are TGTGCCAGCAGTCTGGTTCACTCTGGAAACACCATATATTTT.